This TCR beta chain came from a study of blood T cell repertoires in COVID-19. Study summary: PBMCs, B-cell-depleted T cells, or T cells provided the cDNA or gDNA that made up the material.

By share of the sample, this clone is medium-sized (0.01 to 0.1%). Per the original data handling: Amplification from reference gene primers served as the basis for estimated nucleated cell counts. Some clones are missing from TCRdb's copy, which holds only in-frame ones; the method was immunoSEQ multiplex PCR. The DNA gave D and trimming, while V, J and clone size come from that table. The repertoire holds 140,000 to 150,000 clones, with approximately 87% as singletons. V dropped 0 bases and J dropped 6; count of bases not matched to a gene: 8. Germline lookup yields CDR1 SEHNR and CDR2 FQNEAQ (reference sequence). The CDR3 has 16 residues.

The sequence was obtained from an older man with acute or convalescent COVID-19. The chain has TRBV7-9 and TRBJ2-3; TRBD1 aligns across 8 bases. Material for sequencing was peripheral blood. CDR3 bases: TGTGCCAGCAGCTTAGCGGCAGGGGGCCTCTTCGATACGCAGTATTTT. Translated, it gives CASSLAAGGLFDTQYF.